This TCR beta chain was recorded in a study of identifying expanded T cells in peripheral blood. Germline values: CDR1 MNHNY, CDR2 SVGAGI (reference sequence). The CDR3 consists of 13 residues. Assay: immunoSEQ multiplex PCR; the TCRdb copy retains only in-frame clones and omits some. The data show tens of thousands of clones, approximately 88% seen once. The sequence was obtained from a person between 18 and 75 years old in good health. The chain is built from TRBV6-6 and TRBJ2-5; 7 bases map to TRBD1. With the DNA end fitting TRBJ2-7 better, the J assignment may be wrong. Sequenced: blood. The CDR3 DNA reads TGTGCCAGCAGTAGGACAGGCTCCTACGAGCAGTACTTC. Translated, it gives CASSRTGSYEQYF.